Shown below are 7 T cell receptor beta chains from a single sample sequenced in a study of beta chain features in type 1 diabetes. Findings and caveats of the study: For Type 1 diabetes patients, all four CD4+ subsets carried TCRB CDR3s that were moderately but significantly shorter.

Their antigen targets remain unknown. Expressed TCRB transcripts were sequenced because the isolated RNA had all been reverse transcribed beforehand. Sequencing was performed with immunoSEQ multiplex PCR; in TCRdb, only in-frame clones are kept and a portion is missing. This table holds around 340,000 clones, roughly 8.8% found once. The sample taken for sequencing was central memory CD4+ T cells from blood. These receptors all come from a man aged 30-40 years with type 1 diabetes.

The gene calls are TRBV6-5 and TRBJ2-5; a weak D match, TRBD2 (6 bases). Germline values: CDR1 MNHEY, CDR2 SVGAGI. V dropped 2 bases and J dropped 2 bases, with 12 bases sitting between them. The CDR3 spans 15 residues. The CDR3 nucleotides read TGTGCCAGCAGTTACGCGTCTAGCGCACAAGAGACCCAGTACTTC. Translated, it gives CASSYASSAQETQYF.

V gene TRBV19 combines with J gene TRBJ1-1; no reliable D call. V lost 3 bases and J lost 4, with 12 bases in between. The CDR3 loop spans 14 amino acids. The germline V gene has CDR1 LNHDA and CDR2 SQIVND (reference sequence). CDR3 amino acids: CASSIGRTGTEAFF. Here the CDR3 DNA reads TGTGCCAGTAGTATTGGGAGGACGGGCACTGAAGCTTTCTTT.

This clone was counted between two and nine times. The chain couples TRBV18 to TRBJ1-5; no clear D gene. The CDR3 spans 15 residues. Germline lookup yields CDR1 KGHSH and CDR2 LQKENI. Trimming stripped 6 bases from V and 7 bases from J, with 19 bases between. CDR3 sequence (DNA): TGTGCCAGCTCCCGAAATCCCCCAGGCGGACAGCCCCAGCATTTT. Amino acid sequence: CASSRNPPGGQPQHF.

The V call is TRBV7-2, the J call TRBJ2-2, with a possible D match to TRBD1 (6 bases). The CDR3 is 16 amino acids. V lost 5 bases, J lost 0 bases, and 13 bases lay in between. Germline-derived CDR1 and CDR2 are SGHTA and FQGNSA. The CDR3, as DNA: TGTGCCAGCAGCCGTGGGGACACCTCGAACACCGGGGAGCTGTTTTTT. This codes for CASSRGDTSNTGELFF. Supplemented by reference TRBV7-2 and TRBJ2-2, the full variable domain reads GAGVSQSPSNKVTEKGKDVELRCDPISGHTALYWYRQSLGQGLEFLIYFQGNSAPDKSGLPSDRFSAERTGGSVSTLTIQRTQQEDSAVYLCASSRGDTSNTGELFFGEGSRLTVL.

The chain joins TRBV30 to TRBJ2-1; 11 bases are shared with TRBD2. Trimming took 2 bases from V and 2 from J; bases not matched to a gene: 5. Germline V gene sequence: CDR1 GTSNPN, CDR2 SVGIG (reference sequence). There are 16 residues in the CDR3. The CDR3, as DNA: TGTGCCTGGAGTCCCTTTAGCGGGGGGGCCTACAATGAGCAGTTCTTC. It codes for CAWSPFSGGAYNEQFF.

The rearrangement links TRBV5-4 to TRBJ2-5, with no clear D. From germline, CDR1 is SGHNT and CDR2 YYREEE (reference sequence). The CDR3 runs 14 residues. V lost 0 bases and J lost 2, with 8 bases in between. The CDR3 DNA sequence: TGTGCCAGCAGCTTGGAAGCATATCAAGAGACCCAGTACTTC. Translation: CASSLEAYQETQYF.

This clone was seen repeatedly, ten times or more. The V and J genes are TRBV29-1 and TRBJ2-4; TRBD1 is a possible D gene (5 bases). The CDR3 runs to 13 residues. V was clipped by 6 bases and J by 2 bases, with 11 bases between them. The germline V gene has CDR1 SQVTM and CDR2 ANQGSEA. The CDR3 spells CSVSRASKNIQYF. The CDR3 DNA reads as TGCAGCGTGAGCAGGGCATCCAAAAACATTCAGTACTTC.